The clone carrying this T cell receptor beta chain was detected only a few times. CDR3 length: 15 amino acids. Germline values: CDR1 DFQATT, CDR2 SNEGSKA (reference sequence). Trimming took 0 bases from V and 0 from J, leaving 12 bases between them. TCRdb redid the calling of the RT-PCR reads with MiXCR, one entry per CDR3 protein. The sample shows more than 600,000 distinct CDR3 sequences, about 14% of them seen only once. The material sequenced was memory CD4+ T cells from blood. The receptor was derived from a female donor in good health, serving as a healthy control. The V and J genes are TRBV20-1 and TRBJ2-7; the D gene is possibly TRBD1 (5 bases). This chain's CDR3 is CSARDLRQSSYEQYF. The CDR3 DNA is TGCAGTGCTAGAGATCTCAGACAGAGCTCCTACGAGCAGTACTTC.